This passage covers 8 T cell receptor beta chains from one sample sequenced in a study of response to subunit inactivated influenza vaccine listed by TCRdb under 2018. The protocol used for the library was RT-PCR. The run used an Illumina HiSeq 2500. TCRdb's own reprocessing of the public reads used fastp at Q25 and MiXCR and kept productive beta chains. Identical CDR3 protein sequences are pooled into one entry, listed with their most common genes and DNA. The sample records 400,000 to 650,000 distinct CDR3 sequences, around 7.7% of which are singletons. The leading ten clones occupy less than 15% of the sample. This material consisted of PBMCs from blood, taken 23 to 25 months after vaccination. These receptors all come from a man aged 50 to 69 who received an inactivated influenza vaccine. Donor details come from another sample of the same person, matched by shared clones.

V usage is TRBV29-1 and J usage is TRBJ1-1; 7 bases line up with TRBD1. The germline V gene encodes CDR1 SQVTM and CDR2 ANQGSEA. After removal of 3 bases from V and 4 bases from J, the junction contained 5 bases not matched to a gene. CDR3 length: 13 residues. CDR3 region: CSVEVQGGTEAFF. The CDR3 DNA sequence: TGCAGCGTTGAGGTCCAGGGGGGCACTGAAGCTTTCTTT.

This clonotype appeared a few times. The chain links TRBV11-2 to TRBJ2-1; 8 bases line up with TRBD2. The J segment lost 6 bases and the V segment lost 2 bases, leaving 3 bases of the junction unmatched. Germline-derived CDR1 and CDR2 are SGHAT and FQNNGV. This CDR3 comprises 14 residues. The CDR3 loop reads CASSLSSGVNEQFF. In nucleotides, the CDR3 is TGTGCCAGCAGCTTAAGTAGCGGGGTCAATGAGCAGTTCTTC. Based on the CDR3 plus reference TRBV11-2 and TRBJ2-1, the full variable domain is EAGVAQSPRYKIIEKRQSVAFWCNPISGHATLYWYQQILGQGPKLLIQFQNNGVVDDSQLPKDRFSAERLKGVDSTLKIQPAKLEDSAVYLCASSLSSGVNEQFFGPGTRLTVL.

This clonotype was detected once. V gene TRBV21-1 combines with J gene TRBJ2-7; the table names TRBD2, a call not compared with the DNA. TRBV21-1 constitutes a pseudogene. CDR3 length equals 14 residues. The CDR3 DNA is TGTGCCAGAATGGGAGCTGACAGATCCTACGAGCAGTACTTC. This gives the protein CARMGADRSYEQYF.

This clonotype was counted a few times. The V gene is TRBV27, the J gene TRBJ2-5; D possibly corresponds to TRBD2 (6 bases). The CDR3 runs 14 residues. V gave up 8 bases and J gave up 3 bases, with 16 bases separating them. Germline loops: CDR1 MNHEY, CDR2 SMNVEV (reference sequence). CDR3 DNA sequence: TGTGCCAGCTCCCACGCAGGCGGGGAAGAGACCCAGTACTTC. This encodes CASSHAGGEETQYF.

This clonotype was seen more than once but under ten times. The chain recombines TRBV20-1 with TRBJ1-3; no clear D gene. Germline assignment: CDR1 DFQATT and CDR2 SNEGSKA (reference sequence). This CDR3 has 15 residues. V was pared by 5 bases and J by 4 bases, with 18 bases between. The CDR3 reads CSAAAGAEQGNTIYF. In nucleotides, the CDR3 is TGCAGTGCTGCCGCTGGTGCAGAACAAGGAAACACCATATATTTT.

This clonotype has at least ten counts. The junction departs from the called germline gene at one end, perhaps through a read error. The rearrangement links TRBV7-2 to TRBJ2-3; 7 bases map to TRBD2. Looked up from germline, CDR1 is SGHTA and CDR2 is FQGNSA. This CDR3 comprises 14 residues. CDR3: CAISRGEDTDTQYF. The CDR3 nucleotides read TGTGCCATCAGCCGGGGGGAGGACACAGATACGCAGTATTTT.

As concerns this clonotype: A much larger clone lies one base from this, so it may be a read error. The genes are TRBV12-3 or TRBV12-4 and TRBJ1-2, with a possible D match to TRBD1 (5 bases). The CDR3 sequence is 13 residues long. The V end was cut by 4 bases, the J end by 8 bases, with 14 bases between. CDR3 nucleotides: TGTGCCAGCAGTTCGGGGGACGGGGCCGGCTACACCTTC. Translating gives CASSSGDGAGYTF.

The V and J genes are TRBV28 and TRBJ1-2; no reliable D call. Germline-derived CDR1 and CDR2 are MDHEN and SYDVKM. V was trimmed by 3 bases and J by 8 bases, leaving 7 bases between them. The CDR3 has 11 amino acids. This chain's CDR3 is CASSLRQGYTF. CDR3 nucleotide sequence: TGTGCCAGCAGTTTGAGGCAAGGCTACACCTTC.